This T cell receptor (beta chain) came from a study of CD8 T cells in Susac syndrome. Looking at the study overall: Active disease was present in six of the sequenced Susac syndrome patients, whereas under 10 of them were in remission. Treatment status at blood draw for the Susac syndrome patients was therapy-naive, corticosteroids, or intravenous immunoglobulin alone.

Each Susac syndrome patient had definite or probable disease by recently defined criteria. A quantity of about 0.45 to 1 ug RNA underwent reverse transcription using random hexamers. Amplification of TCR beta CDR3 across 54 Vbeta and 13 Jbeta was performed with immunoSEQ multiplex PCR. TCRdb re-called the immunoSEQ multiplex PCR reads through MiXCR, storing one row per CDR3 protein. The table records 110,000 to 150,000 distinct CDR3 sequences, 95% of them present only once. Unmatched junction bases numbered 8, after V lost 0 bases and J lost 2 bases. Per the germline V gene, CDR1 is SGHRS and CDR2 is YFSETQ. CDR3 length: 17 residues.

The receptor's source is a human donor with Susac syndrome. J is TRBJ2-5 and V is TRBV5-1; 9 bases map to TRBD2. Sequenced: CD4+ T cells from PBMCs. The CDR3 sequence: CASSLDAGGPEQETQYF. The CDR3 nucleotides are TGCGCCAGCAGCTTGGATGCGGGAGGGCCTGAGCAAGAGACCCAGTACTTC.